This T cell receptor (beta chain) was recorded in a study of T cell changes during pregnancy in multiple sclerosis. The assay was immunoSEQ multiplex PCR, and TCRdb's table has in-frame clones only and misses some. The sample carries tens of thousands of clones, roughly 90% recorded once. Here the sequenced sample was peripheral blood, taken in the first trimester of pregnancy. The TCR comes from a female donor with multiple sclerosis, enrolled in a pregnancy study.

CDR3 nucleotides: TGTGCCAGCAGTTTAATGGGACTACCGTACAATGAGCAGTTCTTC. This translates into CASSLMGLPYNEQFF. The V and J genes are TRBV27 and TRBJ2-1; 7 bases fit TRBD2. CDR1 MNHEY and CDR2 SMNVEV come from the germline V gene (reference sequence). With 2 bases clipped from V and 4 bases from J, the junction kept 5 bases outside the gene matches. The CDR3 covers 15 residues.